One and the same sample provided the 30 T cell receptor beta chains below, sequenced in a study of blood T cell repertoires in COVID-19. TCRdb's copy holds only in-frame clones and misses some; the assay was immunoSEQ multiplex PCR. The sample yields under 110,000 clones, around 78% seen once. Sequencing was done on a sample of peripheral blood. Every receptor here comes from an elderly man with COVID-19, enrolled during active disease.

This clone occurred a few times. CDR3 region: CATSDPDRGELFF. DNA for the CDR3: TGTGCCACCAGTGACCCGGACAGGGGAGAACTGTTTTTT. The chain uses TRBV24-1 and TRBJ1-4; 9 bases are shared with TRBD1. J was trimmed by 12 bases and V by 4 bases; bases with no gene match: 5. This CDR3 has 13 amino acids. CDR1 is KGHDR and CDR2 is SFDVKD in the germline V gene.

The V and J genes are TRBV2 and TRBJ2-4; D not certain. Trimming removed 1 base at V and 6 bases at J, with 4 bases between. This CDR3 has 12 residues. The V gene's germline CDR1 is SNHLY and CDR2 FYNNEI. The CDR3 nucleotides read TGTGCCAGCAGTGAAGACAGAAACATTCAGTACTTC. The encoded protein is CASSEDRNIQYF.

J is TRBJ2-7 and V is TRBV19; 9 bases map to TRBD2. Per germline, CDR1 LNHDA and CDR2 SQIVND (reference sequence). V dropped 1 base and J dropped 3; count of bases not matched to a gene: 4. This CDR3 region has 15 residues. Here the CDR3 DNA reads TGTGCCAGTAGTATAGGGTTGACTAGCGGCTACGAGCAGTACTTC. Translating gives CASSIGLTSGYEQYF.

The V gene is TRBV2, the J gene TRBJ1-2, with TRBD1 identical over 12 bases. The CDR3 is made up of 16 amino acids. Germline CDR1 SNHLY, CDR2 FYNNEI. J was trimmed by 5 bases and V by 2 bases; bases with no gene match: 6. The CDR3 is CASSESRGQGAYGYTF. The CDR3 DNA reads TGTGCCAGCAGTGAATCTCGGGGACAGGGGGCATATGGCTACACCTTC.

The V gene is TRBV3-1 (or the pseudogene TRBV3-2), the J gene TRBJ2-3; 11 nucleotides align to TRBD2. The CDR3 totals 16 residues. Germline V gives CDR1 LGHDT, CDR2 YNNKEL (reference sequence). V lost 4 bases, J lost 2 bases, and 5 bases stayed unmatched. This CDR3 reads CASSPRLAGPTDTQYF. The CDR3 DNA reads TGTGCCAGCAGCCCTCGACTAGCGGGACCCACAGATACGCAGTATTTT.

The chain carries TRBV9 and TRBJ1-3; D gene uncertain. Germline V gene sequence: CDR1 SGDLS, CDR2 YYNGEE. Trimming left V 2 bases short and J 4 bases short, with 13 bases between. There are 15 residues in the CDR3. CDR3 coding DNA: TGTGCCAGCAGCGTTTCTTTCGGGAACGGAAACACCATATATTTT. This codes for CASSVSFGNGNTIYF.

This chain joins TRBV28 and TRBJ2-1; 12 bases are shared with TRBD2. V was clipped by 8 bases and J by 4 bases; unmatched bases: 12. The CDR3 has 17 amino acids. Germline loops: CDR1 MDHEN, CDR2 SYDVKM. The CDR3 spells CASAGHGLAGRYNEQFF. CDR3 nucleotide sequence: TGTGCCAGCGCAGGACACGGACTAGCGGGGCGATACAATGAGCAGTTCTTC.

This sequence joins TRBV7-3 and TRBJ1-1; the match to TRBD1 covers 7 bases. This CDR3 contains 15 residues. With V trimmed by 6 bases and J by 1 base, 8 bases remained unmatched. Germline V gene data show CDR1 as SGHTA and CDR2 as FQGTGA. The CDR3 protein is CASRPTGSTNTEAFF. In DNA, the CDR3 is TGTGCCAGCAGACCGACAGGGTCCACGAACACTGAAGCTTTCTTT.

The J gene is TRBJ2-5, the V gene TRBV28; D is possibly TRBD1 (5 bases). V was trimmed by 6 bases and J by 1 base, leaving 18 bases between them. The germline CDR1 and CDR2 sequences are MDHEN and SYDVKM. This CDR3 contains 16 residues. The CDR3 loop reads CASSQTGQGTQETQYF. The CDR3 nucleotides read TGTGCCAGCAGCCAGACGGGTCAGGGAACCCAAGAGACCCAGTACTTC. The variable domain in full, with the rest retrieved from reference TRBV28 and TRBJ2-5, is DVKVTQSSRYLVKRTGEKVFLECVQDMDHENMFWYRQDPGLGLRLIYFSYDVKMKEKGDIPEGYSVSREKKERFSLILESASTNQTSMYLCASSQTGQGTQETQYFGPGTRLLVL.

The chain joins TRBV6-6 to TRBJ2-7; TRBD1 is a possible D gene (6 bases). The germline V gene has CDR1 MNHNY and CDR2 SVGAGI (reference sequence). The CDR3 totals 14 residues. The V and J ends lost 0 bases and 2 bases respectively, with 8 bases between them. The CDR3 bases are TGTGCCAGCAGTTACTCACAGGGTCCCTACGAGCAGTACTTC. This translates into CASSYSQGPYEQYF.

Only a few counts were recorded for this clone. This chain uses TRBV27 with TRBJ1-1; possibly TRBD1 for D (6 bases). The V end lost 10 bases, the J end lost 0 bases, and 21 bases lay between the germline ends. This CDR3 has 16 amino acids. The V gene's germline CDR1 is MNHEY and CDR2 SMNVEV (reference sequence). This CDR3 reads CAKQGPDVQVNTEAFF. DNA of the CDR3: TGTGCCAAACAGGGTCCGGATGTTCAGGTGAACACTGAAGCTTTCTTT.

This CDR3 reads CASSLRSSYNEQFF. In nucleotides, the CDR3 is TGTGCCAGCAGCTTGCGGAGCTCCTACAATGAGCAGTTCTTC. This chain uses TRBV5-8 with TRBJ2-1; D unclear. Germline loops: CDR1 SGHTS, CDR2 YDEGEE. This CDR3 is 14 amino acids long. The ends were cut back, 1 base at V and 0 bases at J, with 5 bases in the middle.

The rearrangement joins TRBV9 to TRBJ1-3; no firm D call. This CDR3 has 13 residues. CDR1 and CDR2 (germline): SGDLS, YYNGEE. V lost 3 bases and J lost 8, with 12 bases in between. The CDR3 DNA sequence: TGTGCCAGCAGCGCGGACCCGGAGGACACCATATATTTT. It specifies CASSADPEDTIYF.

This clone occurred a few times. The rearrangement uses TRBV7-9 and TRBJ1-1; D is undetermined. Trimming left V 7 bases short and J 0 bases short, with 15 bases between. This CDR3 is built from 15 residues. Germline CDR1 reads SEHNR; CDR2 reads FQNEAQ (reference sequence). CDR3 in DNA: TGTGCCAGCACCCCCCGCGGGGTCATGAACACTGAAGCTTTCTTT. This encodes CASTPRGVMNTEAFF.

The chain recombines TRBV13 with TRBJ2-3; 7 bases line up with TRBD1. This CDR3 region has 15 residues. The trim removed 4 bases at V and 1 base at J, leaving 5 bases unmatched. Germline V gives CDR1 PRHDT, CDR2 FYEKMQ (reference sequence). CDR3 sequence reads: CASSSYRGGTDTQYF. In DNA, the CDR3 is TGTGCCAGCAGCTCATACAGGGGCGGCACAGATACGCAGTATTTT.

CDR3 sequence reads: CASSSTGAGQPQHF. CDR3 sequence (DNA): TGTGCCAGCAGCTCGACAGGGGCCGGTCAGCCCCAGCATTTT. The genes are TRBV7-2 and TRBJ1-5; 8 nucleotides agree with TRBD1. J gave up 6 bases and V 4 bases, and 5 bases lay outside the gene matches. Germline values: CDR1 SGHTA, CDR2 FQGNSA. The CDR3 sequence is 14 residues long.

The chain links TRBV19 to TRBJ2-3; tentative D call: TRBD1 (6 bases). CDR3 size: 12 residues. The V end was cut by 4 bases, the J end by 4 bases, with 6 bases between. In germline, CDR1 is LNHDA, CDR2 SQIVND (reference sequence). DNA of the CDR3: TGTGCCAGTAGTACAGGGGCAGATACGCAGTATTTT. It codes for CASSTGADTQYF.

This clone occurred once. The J gene is TRBJ2-7, the V gene TRBV19, with 9 bases matching TRBD1. Trimming cost V 4 bases and J 1 base; bases outside gene matches: 5. This CDR3 contains 15 residues. CDR1 is LNHDA, CDR2 SQIVND, per germline (reference sequence). CDR3 sequence: CASSTGQGNSYEQYF. The CDR3 nucleotides read TGTGCCAGTAGTACGGGACAGGGTAATTCCTACGAGCAGTACTTC.

This clone showed up just once. V usage is TRBV5-5 and J usage is TRBJ1-5; the match to TRBD1 covers 8 bases. Germline CDR1 SGHKS, CDR2 YYEKEE (reference sequence). This CDR3 contains 15 residues. The V segment lost 4 bases and the J segment 9 bases; nucleotides outside the gene matches: 12. CDR3 residues: CASSEGTGPSWPQHF. CDR3 DNA: TGTGCCAGCAGCGAGGGGACAGGCCCGTCATGGCCCCAGCATTTT. Drawing the rest from reference TRBV5-5 and TRBJ1-5, the complete variable domain is DAGVTQSPTHLIKTRGQQVTLRCSPISGHKSVSWYQQVLGQGPQFIFQYYEKEERGRGNFPDRFSARQFPNYSSELNVNALLLGDSALYLCASSEGTGPSWPQHFGDGTRLSIL.

V and J are TRBV5-4 and TRBJ1-4, with D maybe TRBD1 (6 bases). Trimming removed 3 bases at V and 4 bases at J, with 16 bases between. The CDR3 loop spans 16 amino acids. The V gene's germline CDR1 is SGHNT and CDR2 YYREEE (reference sequence). CDR3 loop: CASSSGGAGINEKLFF. The DNA of the CDR3 is TGTGCCAGCAGCTCGGGGGGGGCCGGAATTAATGAAAAACTGTTTTTT.

This clone was recorded a few times. J is TRBJ2-7 and V is TRBV10-2, with D possibly TRBD1 on 6 matching bases. Between the trimmed V and J ends, which lost 1 base and 5 bases, there was a span of 15 bases. Germline loops: CDR1 WSHSY, CDR2 SAAADI. CDR3 length equals 15 residues. This CDR3 is CASSELWDTRHEQYF. CDR3 in DNA: TGCGCCAGCAGTGAGTTGTGGGACACCCGCCACGAGCAGTACTTC.

This clone was recorded once. This chain connects TRBV28 to TRBJ2-5; D may be TRBD2 (5 bases). Germline V lookup: CDR1 MDHEN, CDR2 SYDVKM. The V gene lost 7 bases and the J gene lost 3 bases, with 9 bases spanning the gap. This CDR3 is built from 12 residues. CDR3: CASNYGEETQYF. Here the CDR3 DNA reads TGTGCCAGCAATTACGGGGAAGAGACCCAGTACTTC.

The DNA of the CDR3 is TGTGCCACCAGCAGAGATCGGGGCTACACCTTC. It specifies CATSRDRGYTF. The chain recombines TRBV15 with TRBJ1-2; no reliable D call. The CDR3 covers 11 residues. Deletions cut 0 bases from V and 8 bases from J, with 4 bases between. CDR1 is LNHNV, CDR2 YYDKDF, per germline (reference sequence).

The genes are TRBV6-1 and TRBJ2-3, with D uncertain. This CDR3 is built from 14 residues. In germline, CDR1 is MNHNS, CDR2 SASEGT. The V end lost 1 base, the J end lost 10 bases, and 15 bases lay between the germline ends. The CDR3 DNA is TGTGCCAGCAGTGAAGAAGGTCGGAGTTCACCGCAGTATTTT. Residues: CASSEEGRSSPQYF.

This clone was seen a handful of times. This chain connects TRBV29-1 to TRBJ1-1; 7 nucleotides match TRBD1. The CDR3 sequence is 13 residues long. The V gene's germline CDR1 is SQVTM and CDR2 ANQGSEA. J lost 1 base, V lost 4 bases, and 3 bases had no gene match. CDR3 bases: TGCAGCGTTGCCCGGGACAGGAACACTGAAGCTTTCTTT. This encodes CSVARDRNTEAFF.

This clone was observed a few times. The rearrangement joins TRBV3-1 (or the pseudogene TRBV3-2) to TRBJ2-5; TRBD2 agrees at 11 bases. The CDR3 sequence is 14 residues long. Looked up from germline, CDR1 is LGHDT and CDR2 is YNNKEL (reference sequence). Germline trimming cut 6 bases from V and 5 bases from J; bases unmatched to any gene: 5. The DNA for the CDR3 is TGTGCCAGCAGAACTAGCGGGAGTTTGGAGACCCAGTACTTC. Its protein product is CASRTSGSLETQYF.

The chain couples TRBV27 to TRBJ2-1; 13 nucleotides line up with TRBD2. J lost 8 bases, V lost 5 bases, and 9 bases had no gene match. In germline, CDR1 is MNHEY, CDR2 SMNVEV (reference sequence). This CDR3 comprises 16 residues. CDR3 sequence (DNA): TGTGCCAGCAGTCTACTGGGGACTAGCGGGAACGATGAGCAGTTCTTC. Encoded protein: CASSLLGTSGNDEQFF.

CDR3 nucleotide sequence: TGTGCCAGCAGCTCTGGACTGACCACAGATACGCAGTATTTT. Amino acid sequence: CASSSGLTTDTQYF. The chain uses TRBV7-2 and TRBJ2-3; weak D call: TRBD2 (5 bases). The CDR3 runs to 14 residues. Deletions cut 4 bases from V and 2 bases from J, with 10 bases between. The V gene's germline CDR1 is SGHTA and CDR2 FQGNSA.

This clone has only a few counts. V usage is TRBV2 and J usage is TRBJ1-1; D remains ambiguous. Germline-derived CDR1 and CDR2 are SNHLY and FYNNEI. Trimming took 3 bases from V and 4 from J, leaving 9 bases between them. CDR3 length: 13 residues. CDR3 region: CASSEREFTEAFF. The CDR3 nucleotides are TGTGCCAGCAGTGAGAGGGAGTTCACTGAAGCTTTCTTT.

V is TRBV9 and J is TRBJ1-1, with D possibly being TRBD1 (5 bases). The V end lost 4 bases, the J end lost 7 bases, and 26 bases lay between the germline ends. This CDR3 region has 17 residues. CDR1 and CDR2 from the germline V gene are SGDLS and YYNGEE. CDR3 sequence (DNA): TGTGCCAGCAGCCCAAGAGACCTGGGGCCCTTTACTCATGAAGCTTTCTTT. This encodes CASSPRDLGPFTHEAFF.